This TCR beta chain was found in a study of blood T cell repertoires in COVID-19. Study at large: Specimens from acute and convalescent COVID-19 originated in the United States, Italy and Spain. The analysed material was cDNA or gDNA that came from T cells, B-cell-depleted T cells, or PBMCs.

V lost 4 bases to trimming and J lost 8 bases; unmatched junction nucleotides: 3. The CDR3 loop spans 12 amino acids. Per the germline V gene, CDR1 is SGHRS and CDR2 is YFSETQ. Authors' processing steps: By means of reference gene primer amplification, nucleated cell counts were estimated. The repertoire was sequenced with immunoSEQ multiplex PCR; TCRdb's copy has only in-frame clones and lacks some. D and trimming come from the DNA, and the V and J calls and clone size come from that table. The sample shows 180,000 or so clones, around 76% of them seen only once. The source is a woman aged 50 to 65 with active or convalescent COVID-19. Sequenced sample: peripheral blood. The V call is TRBV5-1, the J call TRBJ1-2; 9 bases map to TRBD1. CDR3 protein: CASSRDRDGYTF. The CDR3 nucleotides are TGCGCCAGCAGCAGGGACAGGGACGGCTACACCTTC.